This TCR beta chain was identified in a study of T-cell memory formation after mild COVID-19. Study in general: Each donor largely had its own TCR clusters. Notes on the study in general: There was a balanced CD4/CD8 profile in clones contracting day 15 to 85, and later expanders leaned CD4+. Memory cells collected pre-infection included some clones that later responded, suggesting cross-reactive memory joined.

UMIs and sample barcodes were carried by the TCR alpha and TCR beta cDNA libraries that 5'RACE produced using constant-segment primers. TCRdb reprocessed the 5' RACE reads via MiXCR and lists one record per CDR3 protein. There are 290,000 or so distinct CDR3 sequences in the sample; approximately 19% occur only once, and more than 20% lies in the top ten. CDR1 ENHRY and CDR2 SYGVKD come from the germline V gene. This CDR3 contains 16 residues. Trimming at V came to 0 bases and at J to 2 bases, leaving 5 bases not matched to a gene. At least ten counts were recorded for this clonotype. The antigen remains unidentified.

The sequencing sample was made of PBMCs or a T cell subset sorted from them (not recorded which). J is TRBJ2-3 and V is TRBV10-3; 7 bases align to TRBD2. This receptor was obtained from a man between 18 and 35 years old who had mild COVID-19 (a few samples of this study predate the infection). Cell type and time point are not known. DNA of the CDR3: TGTGCCATCAGTGAGTCGCCAGCGGGACTCACAGATACGCAGTATTTT. It yields the protein CAISESPAGLTDTQYF.